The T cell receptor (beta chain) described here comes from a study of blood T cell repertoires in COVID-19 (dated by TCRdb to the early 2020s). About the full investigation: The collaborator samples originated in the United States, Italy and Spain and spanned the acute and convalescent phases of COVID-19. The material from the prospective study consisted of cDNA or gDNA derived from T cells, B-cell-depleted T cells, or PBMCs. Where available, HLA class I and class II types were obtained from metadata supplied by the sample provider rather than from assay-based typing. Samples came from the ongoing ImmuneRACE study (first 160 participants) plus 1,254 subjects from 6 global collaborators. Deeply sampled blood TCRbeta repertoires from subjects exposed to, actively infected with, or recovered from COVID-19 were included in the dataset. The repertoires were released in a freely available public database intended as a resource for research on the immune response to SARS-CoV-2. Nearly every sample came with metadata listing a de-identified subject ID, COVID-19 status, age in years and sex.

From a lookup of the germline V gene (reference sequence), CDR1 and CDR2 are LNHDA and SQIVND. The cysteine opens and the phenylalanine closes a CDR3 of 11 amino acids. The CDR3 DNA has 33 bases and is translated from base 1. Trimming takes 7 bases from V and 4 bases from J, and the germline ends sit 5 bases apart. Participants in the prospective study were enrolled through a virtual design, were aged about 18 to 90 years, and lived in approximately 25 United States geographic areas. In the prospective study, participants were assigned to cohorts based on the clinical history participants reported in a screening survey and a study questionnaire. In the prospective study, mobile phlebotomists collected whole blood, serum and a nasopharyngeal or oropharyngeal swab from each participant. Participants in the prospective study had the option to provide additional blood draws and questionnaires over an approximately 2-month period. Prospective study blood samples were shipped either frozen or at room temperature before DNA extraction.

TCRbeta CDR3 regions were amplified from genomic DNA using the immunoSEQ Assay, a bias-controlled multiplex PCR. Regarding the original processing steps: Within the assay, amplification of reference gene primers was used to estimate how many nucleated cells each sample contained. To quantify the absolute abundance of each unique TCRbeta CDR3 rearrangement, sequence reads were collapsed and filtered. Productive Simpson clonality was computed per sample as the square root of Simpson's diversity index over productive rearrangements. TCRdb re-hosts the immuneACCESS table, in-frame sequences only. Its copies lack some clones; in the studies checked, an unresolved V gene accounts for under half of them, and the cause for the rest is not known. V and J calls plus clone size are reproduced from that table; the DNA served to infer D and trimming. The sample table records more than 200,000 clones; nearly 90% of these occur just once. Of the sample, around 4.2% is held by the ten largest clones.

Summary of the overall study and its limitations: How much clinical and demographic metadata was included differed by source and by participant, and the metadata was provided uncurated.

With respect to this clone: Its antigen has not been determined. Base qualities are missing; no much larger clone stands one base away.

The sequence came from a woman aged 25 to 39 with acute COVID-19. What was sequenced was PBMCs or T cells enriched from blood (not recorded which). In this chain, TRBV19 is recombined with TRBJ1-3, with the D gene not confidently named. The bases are TGTGCCAGTATCCTGGGAAACACCATATATTTT. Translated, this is CASILGNTIYF. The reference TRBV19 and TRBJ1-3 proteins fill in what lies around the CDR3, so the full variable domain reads DGGITQSPKYLFRKEGQNVTLSCEQNLNHDAMYWYRQDPGQGLRLIYYSQIVNDFQKGDIAEGYSVSREKKESFPLTVTSAQKNPTAFYLCASILGNTIYFGEGSWLTVV.